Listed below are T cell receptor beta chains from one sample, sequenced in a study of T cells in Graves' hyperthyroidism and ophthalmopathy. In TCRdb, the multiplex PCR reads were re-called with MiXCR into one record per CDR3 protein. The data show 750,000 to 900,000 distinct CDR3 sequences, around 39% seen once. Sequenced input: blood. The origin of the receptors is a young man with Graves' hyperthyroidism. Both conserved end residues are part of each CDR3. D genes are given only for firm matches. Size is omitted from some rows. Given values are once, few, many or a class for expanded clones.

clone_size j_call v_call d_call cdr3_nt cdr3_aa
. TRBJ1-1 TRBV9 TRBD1 TGTGCCAGCAGCATCAATCCGGGACAGGATTTTACGGCTTTCTTT CASSINPGQDFTAFF
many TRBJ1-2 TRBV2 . TGTGCCAGCAGTGAGCCGGGGGGCTACACCTTC CASSEPGGYTF
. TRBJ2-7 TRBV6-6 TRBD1 TGTGCCAGCAGTGCCACGGGACAGGGTGGGCACGAGCAGTACTTC CASSATGQGGHEQYF
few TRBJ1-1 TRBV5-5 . TGTGCCACTTCGGGGGTGGCCATGAACACTGAAGCTTTCTTT CATSGVAMNTEAFF
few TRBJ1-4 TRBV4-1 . TGCGCCAGCAGCCAAGGCGAGGGGGGAGATGAAAAACTGTTTTTT CASSQGEGGDEKLFF
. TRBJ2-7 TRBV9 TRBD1 TGTGCCAGCAGCGAGGGACAGTGGAGCTCCTACGAGCAGTACTTC CASSEGQWSSYEQYF
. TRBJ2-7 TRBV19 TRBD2 TGTGCCAGTAGGGGACTAGCGGACTCCTACGAGCAGTACTTC CASRGLADSYEQYF
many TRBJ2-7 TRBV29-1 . TGCAGCGTTGAAAGAAGCGGCTACGAGCAGTACTTC CSVERSGYEQYF
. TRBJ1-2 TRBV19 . TGTGCTAACGTCCCACTCAGTTCTGGCTACACCTTC CANVPLSSGYTF
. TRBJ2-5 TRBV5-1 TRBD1 TGCGCCAGCAGCTCTGGGACAGGGGGCTACCAAGAGACCCAGTACTTC CASSSGTGGYQETQYF
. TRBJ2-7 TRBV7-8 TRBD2 TGTGCCAGCAGCTTGAACGGACTAGCGGGAGTTTACGAGCAGTACTTC CASSLNGLAGVYEQYF
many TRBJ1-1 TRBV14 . TGTGCCAGCAGCCAAGACCCGAGTACTGAAGCTTTCTTT CASSQDPSTEAFF
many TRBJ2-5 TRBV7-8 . TGTGCCAGCAGCCCATTCATGGAGCGGACCCAAGAGACCCAGTACTTC CASSPFMERTQETQYF
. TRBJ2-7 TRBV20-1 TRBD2 TGCAGGCCGACTAGCGGGAGTAACTACGAGCAGTACTTC CRPTSGSNYEQYF
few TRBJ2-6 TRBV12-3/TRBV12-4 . TGTGCCAGCAGTAACCCCGGAAGGCCAGGGGTCCTGACTTTC CASSNPGRPGVLTF
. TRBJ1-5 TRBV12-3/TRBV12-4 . TGTGCCAGCCCGGACCCATATAGCAATCAGCCCCAGCATTTT CASPDPYSNQPQHF
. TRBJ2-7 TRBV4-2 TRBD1 TGTGCCAGCAGCCAAGTTACGGGACAGGCCTACGAGCAGTACTTC CASSQVTGQAYEQYF
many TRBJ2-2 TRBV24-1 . TGTGCCACCAGTGATTCGGTAGGGGCACCGAACACCGGGGAGCTGTTTTTT CATSDSVGAPNTGELFF
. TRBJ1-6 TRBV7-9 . TGTGCCAGCAGCCAAGAAGGCAGCGTAGAAGGCTCCTATAATTCACCCCTCCACTTT CASSQEGSVEGSYNSPLHF
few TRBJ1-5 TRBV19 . TGTGCCAGTAGTATGCCCGAAAATTTCAATCAGCCCCAGCATTTT CASSMPENFNQPQHF
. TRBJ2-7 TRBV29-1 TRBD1 TGCAGCGTTGATCAGGGGGCGCATCTCAACGAGCAGTACTTC CSVDQGAHLNEQYF
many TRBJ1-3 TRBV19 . TGTGCCAGTAGAGGGAGGACAGTCTCTGGAAACACCATATATTTT CASRGRTVSGNTIYF
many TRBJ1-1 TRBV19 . TGTGCCAGTAGTCAGTACAGGGCTGACACTGAAGCTTTCTTT CASSQYRADTEAFF
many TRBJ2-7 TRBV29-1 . TGCAGCGTTGTGACTACCGATAGGTACGAGCAGTACTTC CSVVTTDRYEQYF
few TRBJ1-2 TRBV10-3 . TGTGCCATCAGTGAGAGAACGGACATCTATGGCTACACCTTC CAISERTDIYGYTF
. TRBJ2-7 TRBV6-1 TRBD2 TGTGCCAGCAGTGAATGGGCTAGCGGGACCGAGCAGTACTTC CASSEWASGTEQYF
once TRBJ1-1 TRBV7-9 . TGTGCCAGCAGCCGAGCGCAGCGGTGGACTGAAGCTTTCTTT CASSRAQRWTEAFF
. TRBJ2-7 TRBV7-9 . TGTGCCAGCAGGTTAGCGGAACCCTACGAGCAGTACTTC CASRLAEPYEQYF
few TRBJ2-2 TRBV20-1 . TGCAGTGCTAGCGCCGGGACCGGGGAGCTGTTTTTT CSASAGTGELFF
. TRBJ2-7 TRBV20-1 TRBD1 TGCAGTGCTAGATACCCGACAGGGCGTACCTACGAGCAGTACTTC CSARYPTGRTYEQYF
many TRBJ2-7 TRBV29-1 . TGCAGCGCCCTCGGGCCGGTAACCTACGAGCAGTACTTC CSALGPVTYEQYF
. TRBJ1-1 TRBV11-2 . TGTGCCAGCAGCTTAAGGGACAATGAAGCTTTCTTT CASSLRDNEAFF
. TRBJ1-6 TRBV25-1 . TGTGCCAGCAGTGGCGGCGGCCAAGGGATGAATTCACCCCTCCACTTT CASSGGGQGMNSPLHF
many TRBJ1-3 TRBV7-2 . TGTGCCAGCAGCTTTGGACAGCCGGACACCATATATTTT CASSFGQPDTIYF
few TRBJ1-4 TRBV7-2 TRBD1 TGTGCCAGCAGCTCTTTCGGACAGGGAGGAAAACTGTTTTTT CASSSFGQGGKLFF
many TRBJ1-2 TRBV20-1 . TGCAGTGCTAGAGATTGGGCTAACTATGGCTACACCTTC CSARDWANYGYTF
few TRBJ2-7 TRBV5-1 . TGCGCCAGCAGCGCAGACCCCGGCTCCTACGAGCAGTACTTC CASSADPGSYEQYF
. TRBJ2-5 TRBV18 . TGTGCCAGCTCACCACCTCACCAAGAGACCCAGTACTTC CASSPPHQETQYF
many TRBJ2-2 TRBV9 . TGTGCCAGCAGCGTAATGCGGACCGGGGAGCTGTTTTTT CASSVMRTGELFF
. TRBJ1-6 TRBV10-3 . TGTGCCATCAGTGAGACGGAAACTGGGAGGAATTCACCCCTCCACTTT CAISETETGRNSPLHF
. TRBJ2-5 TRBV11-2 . TGTGCCAGCAGCTTAGGCAAGCAAGAGACCCAGTACTTC CASSLGKQETQYF
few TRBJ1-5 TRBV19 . TGTGCCAGTAGAGCATTGGAAAATCAGCCCCAGCATTTT CASRALENQPQHF
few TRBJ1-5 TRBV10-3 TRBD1 TGTGCCAGCAAGACAGGGGCAGGCAATCAGCCCCAGCATTTT CASKTGAGNQPQHF
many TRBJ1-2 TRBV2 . TGTGCCAGCAGGATTCACGCGGGCGGCTATGGCTACACCTTC CASRIHAGGYGYTF
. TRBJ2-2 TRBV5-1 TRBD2 TGCGCCAGCAGCTTGCGACTAGCGGGGAACACCGGGGAGCTGTTTTTT CASSLRLAGNTGELFF
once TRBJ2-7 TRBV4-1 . TGCGCCAGCAGCCCAAGGGACACTCCTATCCACGAGCAGTACTTC CASSPRDTPIHEQYF
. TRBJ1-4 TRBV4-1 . TGCGCCAGCAGCCAAGCAAGGGGCAATAGTAATGAAAAACTGTTTTTT CASSQARGNSNEKLFF
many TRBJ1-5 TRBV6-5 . TGTGCCAGCAGTTACGTTATTAATCAGCCCCAGCATTTT CASSYVINQPQHF
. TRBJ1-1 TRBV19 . TGTGCCAGTAGTATAATGGAGAGGATGAACACTGAAGCTTTCTTT CASSIMERMNTEAFF
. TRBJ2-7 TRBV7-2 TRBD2 TGTGCCAGCAGTCCGGGGACTAGCAATTCCTACGAGCAGTACTTC CASSPGTSNSYEQYF
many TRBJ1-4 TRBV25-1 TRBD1 TGTGCCAGCAGTGCCCTTACGGACAGGTCTAATGAAAAACTGTTTTTT CASSALTDRSNEKLFF
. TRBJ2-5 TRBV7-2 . TGTGCCAGCAGCTTAGAACAGGGTAGGACCCAGTACTTC CASSLEQGRTQYF